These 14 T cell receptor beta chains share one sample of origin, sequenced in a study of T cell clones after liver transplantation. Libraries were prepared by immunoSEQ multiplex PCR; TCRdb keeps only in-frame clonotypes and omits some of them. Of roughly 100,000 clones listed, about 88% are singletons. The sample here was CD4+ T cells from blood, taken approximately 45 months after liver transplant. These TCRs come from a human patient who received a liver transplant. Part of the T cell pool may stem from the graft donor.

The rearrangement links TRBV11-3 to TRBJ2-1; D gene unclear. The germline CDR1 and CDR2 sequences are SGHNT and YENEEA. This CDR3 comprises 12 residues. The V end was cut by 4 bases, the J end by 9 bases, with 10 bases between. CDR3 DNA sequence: TGTGCCAGCAGCTCTACTCCCGGTGAGCAGTTCTTC. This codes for CASSSTPGEQFF. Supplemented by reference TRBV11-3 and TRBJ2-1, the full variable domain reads EAGVVQSPRYKIIEKKQPVAFWCNPISGHNTLYWYLQNLGQGPELLIRYENEEAVDDSQLPKDRFSAERLKGVDSTLKIQPAELGDSAVYLCASSSTPGEQFFGPGTRLTVL.

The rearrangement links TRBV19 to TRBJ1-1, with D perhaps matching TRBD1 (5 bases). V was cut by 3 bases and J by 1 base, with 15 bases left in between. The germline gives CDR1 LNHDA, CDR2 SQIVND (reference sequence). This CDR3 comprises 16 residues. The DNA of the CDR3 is TGTGCCAGTAGTATCGGGGGGAGCGGACGGAACACTGAAGCTTTCTTT. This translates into CASSIGGSGRNTEAFF.

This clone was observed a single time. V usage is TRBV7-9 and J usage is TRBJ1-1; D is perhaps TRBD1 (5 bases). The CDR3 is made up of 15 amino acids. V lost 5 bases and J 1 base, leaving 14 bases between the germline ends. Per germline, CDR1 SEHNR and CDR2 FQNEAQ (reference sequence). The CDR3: CASSLPRGWNTEAFF. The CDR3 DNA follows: TGTGCCAGCAGCCTGCCACGGGGGTGGAACACTGAAGCTTTCTTT.

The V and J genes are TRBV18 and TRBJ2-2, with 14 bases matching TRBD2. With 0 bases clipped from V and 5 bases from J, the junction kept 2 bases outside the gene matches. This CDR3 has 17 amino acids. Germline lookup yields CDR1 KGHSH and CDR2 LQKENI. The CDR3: CASSPPTSGRGTGELFF. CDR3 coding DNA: TGTGCCAGCTCACCACCGACTAGCGGGAGGGGAACCGGGGAGCTGTTTTTT. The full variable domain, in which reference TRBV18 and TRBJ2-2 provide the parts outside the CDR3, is NAGVMQNPRHLVRRRGQEARLRCSPMKGHSHVYWYRQLPEEGLKFMVYLQKENIIDESGMPKERFSAEFPKEGPSILRIQQVVRGDSAAYFCASSPPTSGRGTGELFFGEGSRLTVL.

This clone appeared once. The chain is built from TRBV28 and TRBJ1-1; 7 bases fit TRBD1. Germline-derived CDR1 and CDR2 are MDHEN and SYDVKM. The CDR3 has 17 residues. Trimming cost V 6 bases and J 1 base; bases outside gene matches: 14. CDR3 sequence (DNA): TGTGCCAGCAGGGGCCCAGGGGGGACCGGAGGGAACACTGAAGCTTTCTTT. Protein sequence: CASRGPGGTGGNTEAFF.

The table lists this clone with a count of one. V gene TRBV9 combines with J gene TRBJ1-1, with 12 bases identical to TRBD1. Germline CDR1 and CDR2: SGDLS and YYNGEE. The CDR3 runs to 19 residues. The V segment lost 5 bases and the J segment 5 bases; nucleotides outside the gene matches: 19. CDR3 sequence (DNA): TGTGCCAGCAGTCGTAGGGGAAGTGGGACAGGGGGCTCGGTGACTGAAGCTTTCTTT. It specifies CASSRRGSGTGGSVTEAFF. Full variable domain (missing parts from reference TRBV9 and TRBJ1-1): DSGVTQTPKHLITATGQRVTLRCSPRSGDLSVYWYQQSLDQGLQFLIQYYNGEERAKGNILERFSAQQFPDLHSELNLSSLELGDSALYFCASSRRGSGTGGSVTEAFFGQGTRLTVV.

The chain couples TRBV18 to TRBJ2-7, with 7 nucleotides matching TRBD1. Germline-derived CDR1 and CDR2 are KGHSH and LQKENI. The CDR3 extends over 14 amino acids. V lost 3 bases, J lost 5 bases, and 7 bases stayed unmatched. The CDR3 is CASSPSQGVHEQYF. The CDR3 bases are TGTGCCAGCTCACCGAGCCAGGGGGTCCACGAGCAGTACTTC.

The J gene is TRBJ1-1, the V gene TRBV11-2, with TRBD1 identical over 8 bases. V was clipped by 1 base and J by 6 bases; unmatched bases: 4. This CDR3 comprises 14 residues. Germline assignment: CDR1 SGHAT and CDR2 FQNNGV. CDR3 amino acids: CASSLGFRGPEAFF. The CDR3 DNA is TGTGCCAGCAGCTTAGGTTTCAGGGGGCCTGAAGCTTTCTTT.

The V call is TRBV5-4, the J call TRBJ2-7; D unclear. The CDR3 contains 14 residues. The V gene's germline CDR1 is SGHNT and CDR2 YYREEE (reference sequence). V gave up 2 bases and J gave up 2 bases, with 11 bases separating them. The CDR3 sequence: CASSFSGRTYEQYF. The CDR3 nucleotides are TGTGCCAGCAGCTTTTCAGGAAGGACCTACGAGCAGTACTTC.

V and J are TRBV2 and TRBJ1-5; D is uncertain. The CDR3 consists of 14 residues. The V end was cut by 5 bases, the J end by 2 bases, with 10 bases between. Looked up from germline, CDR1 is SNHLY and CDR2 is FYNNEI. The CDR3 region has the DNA TGTGCCAGCAGTAATACAGATCGCAATCAGCCCCAGCATTTT. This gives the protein CASSNTDRNQPQHF.

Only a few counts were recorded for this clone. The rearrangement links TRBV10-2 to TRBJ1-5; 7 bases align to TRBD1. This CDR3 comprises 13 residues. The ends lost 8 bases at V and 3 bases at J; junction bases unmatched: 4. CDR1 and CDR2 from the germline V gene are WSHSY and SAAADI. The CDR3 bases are TGCGCCAGCGGGGACAGTTTCAATCAGCCCCAGCATTTT. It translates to CASGDSFNQPQHF.

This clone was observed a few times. CDR3 nucleotide sequence: TGTGCCAGCTCAGCTCTTCGAGAAAACGAGCAGTACTTC. Translation gives CASSALRENEQYF. The chain combines TRBV18 with TRBJ2-7; D unclear. Trimming left V 5 bases short and J 5 bases short, with 13 bases between. The length of the CDR3 is 13 residues. CDR1 and CDR2 from the germline V gene are KGHSH and LQKENI.

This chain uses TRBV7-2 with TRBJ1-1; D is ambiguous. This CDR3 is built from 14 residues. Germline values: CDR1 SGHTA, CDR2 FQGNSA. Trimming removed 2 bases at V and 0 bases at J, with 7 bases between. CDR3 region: CASSLSGMNTEAFF. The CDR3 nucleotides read TGTGCCAGCAGCTTATCAGGCATGAACACTGAAGCTTTCTTT.

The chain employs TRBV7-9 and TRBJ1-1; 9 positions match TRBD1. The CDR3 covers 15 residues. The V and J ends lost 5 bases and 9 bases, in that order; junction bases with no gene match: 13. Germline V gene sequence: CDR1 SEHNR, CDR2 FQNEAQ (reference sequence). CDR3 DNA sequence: TGTGCCAGCAGCAGAACCGGGACAGGGATTCAGCAAGCTTTCTTT. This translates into CASSRTGTGIQQAFF.